This T cell receptor beta chain is from a study of shared clonotypes between healthy human individuals. A note on this clone: Its specificity is not known.

This CDR3 region has 14 residues. Germline assignment: CDR1 MGHDK and CDR2 SYGVNS. Trimming removed 4 bases at V and 0 bases at J, with 9 bases between. Regarding the study as a whole: Few donors limited the genetic and exposure-history diversity represented. Sequencing depth was a factor that was expected to affect clonotype sharing among donors.

Clones were sequenced by immunoSEQ multiplex PCR, and TCRdb holds only the in-frame ones, with some missing. The data hold around 1.9 million clones, with around 93% observed a single time. CD45RO-negative, CCR7-positively selected cells formed the naive CD8 fraction, excluding terminally differentiated effector memory CD45RA+ cells. This chain links TRBV25-1 with TRBJ1-1; D perhaps matches TRBD1 (6 bases). The clonotype originates from a young man in good health. Some clones in this sample may be carry-over from other donors' samples. Sequenced sample: naive CD8+ T cells from PBMCs. This CDR3 reads CASSARGLNTEAFF. The CDR3 DNA reads TGTGCCAGCAGTGCCAGGGGCCTGAACACTGAAGCTTTCTTT.